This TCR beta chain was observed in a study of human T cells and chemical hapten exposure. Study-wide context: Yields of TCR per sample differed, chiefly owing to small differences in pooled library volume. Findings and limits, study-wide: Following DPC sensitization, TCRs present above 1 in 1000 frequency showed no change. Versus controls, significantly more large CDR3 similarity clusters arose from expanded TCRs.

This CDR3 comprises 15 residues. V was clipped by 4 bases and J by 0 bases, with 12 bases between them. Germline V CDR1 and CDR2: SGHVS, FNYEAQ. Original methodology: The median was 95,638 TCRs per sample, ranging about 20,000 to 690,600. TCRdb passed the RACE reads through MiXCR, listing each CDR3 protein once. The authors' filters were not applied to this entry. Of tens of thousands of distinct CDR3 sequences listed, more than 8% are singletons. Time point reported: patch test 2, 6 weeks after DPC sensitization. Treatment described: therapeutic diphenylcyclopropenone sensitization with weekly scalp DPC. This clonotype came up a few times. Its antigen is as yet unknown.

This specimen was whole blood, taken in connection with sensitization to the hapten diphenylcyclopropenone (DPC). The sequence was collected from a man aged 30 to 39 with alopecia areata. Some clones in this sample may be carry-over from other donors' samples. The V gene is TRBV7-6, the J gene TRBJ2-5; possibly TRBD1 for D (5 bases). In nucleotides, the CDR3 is TGTGCCAGCAGCTCGCAGGGCCAGTACCAAGAGACCCAGTACTTC. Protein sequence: CASSSQGQYQETQYF. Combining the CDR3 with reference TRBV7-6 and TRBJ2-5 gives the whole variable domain GAGVSQSPRYKVTKRGQDVALRCDPISGHVSLYWYRQALGQGPEFLTYFNYEAQQDKSGLPNDRFSAERPEGSISTLTIQRTEQRDSAMYRCASSSQGQYQETQYFGPGTRLLVL.